What follows are 21 T cell receptor beta chains derived from one specimen sequenced in a study of blood T cell repertoires in COVID-19. Sequenced by immunoSEQ multiplex PCR; TCRdb stores in-frame clones only, minus some. The sample comprises approximately 240,000 clones, around 87% of which are singletons, and more than 2.5% rests with the top ten. Sequencing was done on a sample of peripheral blood. These receptors were collected from a woman aged 25-40 years who had recovered from COVID-19.

This chain joins TRBV1 and TRBJ2-5; no DNA check was done on the table's D call, TRBD2. TRBV1 is a documented pseudogene. CDR3 length: 19 amino acids. CDR3 protein: CTSSRPNFNSGGVQETQYF. CDR3 DNA: TGCACCAGCAGTCGTCCTAATTTCAATAGCGGGGGCGTCCAAGAGACCCAGTACTTC.

This sequence joins TRBV12-5 and TRBJ1-5; weak D call: TRBD1 (5 bases). The length of the CDR3 is 13 residues. Trimming removed 2 bases at V and 5 bases at J, with 7 bases between. The germline V gene encodes CDR1 LGHNT and CDR2 FRNRAP. CDR3 sequence reads: CASGLIRDQPQHF. In DNA form, the CDR3 reads TGTGCTAGTGGTTTGATCAGGGATCAGCCCCAGCATTTT.

The chain employs TRBV10-3 and TRBJ2-3, with 16 positions matching TRBD2. The CDR3 loop spans 17 amino acids. Looked up from germline, CDR1 is ENHRY and CDR2 is SYGVKD. Trimming at V came to 6 bases and at J to 5 bases, leaving 8 bases not matched to a gene. The CDR3 DNA sequence: TGTGCCATCAGCACCCCGGGACTAGCGGGGGGGCGAGATACGCAGTATTTT. Protein: CAISTPGLAGGRDTQYF.

The chain has TRBV3-1 (or the pseudogene TRBV3-2) and TRBJ2-2; TRBD1 is a possible D gene (6 bases). The CDR3 has 23 residues. V lost 1 base and J lost 2, with 32 bases in between. Germline CDR1 and CDR2: LGHDT and YNNKEL (reference sequence). The CDR3, as DNA: TGTGCCAGCAGCCAAGGGGTCCAGGGGTTTGGCCACCCAAGCCGAAAAAACACCGGGGAGCTGTTTTTT. This translates into CASSQGVQGFGHPSRKNTGELFF.

This clone was seen many times. The V gene is TRBV11-2, the J gene TRBJ2-5; unclear D gene. Germline V gene lookup returns CDR1 SGHAT and CDR2 FQNNGV. The V gene lost 1 base and the J gene lost 5 bases, with 5 bases spanning the gap. The CDR3 has 12 amino acids. CDR3 region: CASSLGVETQYF. CDR3 coding DNA: TGTGCCAGCAGCTTAGGAGTCGAGACCCAGTACTTC. The full variable domain, its missing parts supplied by reference TRBV11-2 and TRBJ2-5, is EAGVAQSPRYKIIEKRQSVAFWCNPISGHATLYWYQQILGQGPKLLIQFQNNGVVDDSQLPKDRFSAERLKGVDSTLKIQPAKLEDSAVYLCASSLGVETQYFGPGTRLLVL.

The gene calls are TRBV27 and TRBJ1-1; 8 bases fit TRBD1. V was clipped by 5 bases and J by 6 bases; unmatched bases: 8. CDR1 MNHEY and CDR2 SMNVEV come from the germline V gene (reference sequence). This CDR3 has 14 amino acids. The CDR3 protein is CASSVTGGEAEAFF. The CDR3 DNA is TGTGCCAGCAGTGTTACAGGGGGTGAGGCTGAAGCTTTCTTT.

This chain uses TRBV3-1 (or the pseudogene TRBV3-2) with TRBJ2-5, with 13 bases matching TRBD2. The CDR3 loop spans 17 amino acids. With V trimmed by 1 base and J by 9 bases, 11 bases remained unmatched. Germline values: CDR1 LGHDT, CDR2 YNNKEL (reference sequence). The CDR3 region is CASSQAGLAGRQGAQYF. In nucleotides, the CDR3 is TGTGCCAGCAGCCAAGCGGGACTAGCGGGGAGGCAGGGGGCCCAGTACTTC.

The J gene is TRBJ1-1, the V gene TRBV4-3; D not resolved. The CDR3 is 14 residues long. V was pared by 4 bases and J by 3 bases, with 12 bases between. Germline V gives CDR1 LGHNA, CDR2 YSLEER. CDR3 amino acids: CASSPGTRDTEAFF. The CDR3, as DNA: TGCGCCAGCAGCCCCGGTACTCGGGACACTGAAGCTTTCTTT.

The V gene is TRBV19, the J gene TRBJ1-6, with 9 positions matching TRBD1. J gave up 8 bases and V 5 bases, and 4 bases lay outside the gene matches. This CDR3 is 14 amino acids long. The germline CDR1 and CDR2 sequences are LNHDA and SQIVND (reference sequence). This chain's CDR3 is CASSPRQGDSPLHF. The CDR3 DNA is TGTGCCAGTAGTCCAAGACAGGGGGATTCACCCCTCCACTTT.

The chain joins TRBV19 to TRBJ1-4; D unclear. Germline assignment: CDR1 LNHDA and CDR2 SQIVND (reference sequence). V lost 4 bases to trimming and J lost 0 bases, with 9 bases between them. CDR3 size: 15 residues. CDR3 sequence (DNA): TGTGCCAGTAGTAATCTGGCGGCAACTAATGAAAAACTGTTTTTT. It is translated as CASSNLAATNEKLFF.

The chain is built from TRBV14 and TRBJ2-4; maybe TRBD2 (6 bases). The CDR3 contains 13 residues. Trimming removed 0 bases from V and 11 bases from J, with 11 bases in between. Germline assignment: CDR1 SGHDN and CDR2 FVKESK. The CDR3 loop reads CASSQDGRTVQYF. The CDR3 DNA is TGTGCCAGCAGCCAAGATGGGAGGACGGTTCAGTACTTC. Based on the CDR3 plus reference TRBV14 and TRBJ2-4, the full variable domain is EAGVTQFPSHSVIEKGQTVTLRCDPISGHDNLYWYRRVMGKEIKFLLHFVKESKQDESGMPNNRFLAERTGGTYSTLKVQPAELEDSGVYFCASSQDGRTVQYFGAGTRLSVL.

The chain recombines TRBV2 with TRBJ2-5, with 7 bases that match TRBD2. Germline V gene data show CDR1 as SNHLY and CDR2 as FYNNEI. Trimming cost V 5 bases and J 0 bases; bases outside gene matches: 15. The CDR3 runs 18 residues. In DNA form, the CDR3 reads TGTGCCAGCAGTTCCTCTGGGGGGGACTTCCTAGACCAAGAGACCCAGTACTTC. Amino acid sequence: CASSSSGGDFLDQETQYF. Drawing the rest from reference TRBV2 and TRBJ2-5, the complete variable domain is EPEVTQTPSHQVTQMGQEVILRCVPISNHLYFYWYRQILGQKVEFLVSFYNNEISEKSEIFDDQFSVERPDGSNFTLKIRSTKLEDSAMYFCASSSSGGDFLDQETQYFGPGTRLLVL.

J is TRBJ2-1 and V is TRBV9; 9 bases fit TRBD1. The germline gives CDR1 SGDLS, CDR2 YYNGEE. Trimming cost V 3 bases and J 5 bases; bases outside gene matches: 6. This CDR3 comprises 15 residues. The DNA of the CDR3 is TGTGCCAGCAGCGCCGGGACAGGGTCTGACAATGAGCAGTTCTTC. It codes for CASSAGTGSDNEQFF.

The V gene is TRBV10-3, the J gene TRBJ1-1, with D perhaps TRBD1 (6 bases). V dropped 3 bases and J dropped 7 bases, with 9 bases sitting between them. Germline V lookup: CDR1 ENHRY, CDR2 SYGVKD. This CDR3 is 12 amino acids long. The CDR3 loop is CAISEQTGEAFF. CDR3 nucleotide sequence: TGTGCCATCAGTGAACAGACAGGTGAAGCTTTCTTT.

The chain's CDR3 is CASSEIGGSYEQYF. The CDR3 DNA reads as TGTGCCAGCAGTGAAATCGGGGGAAGCTACGAGCAGTACTTC. The chain uses TRBV6-1 and TRBJ2-7; tentative D call: TRBD2 (6 bases). V was clipped by 2 bases and J by 3 bases, with 11 bases between them. The V gene's germline CDR1 is MNHNS and CDR2 SASEGT. The CDR3 is 14 amino acids.

V and J are TRBV7-8 and TRBJ2-5; a possible D gene is TRBD1 (6 bases). CDR1 and CDR2 (germline): SGHVS, FQNEAQ. V was cut by 2 bases and J by 5 bases, with 15 bases left in between. The CDR3 consists of 15 residues. The CDR3 coding sequence is TGTGCCAGCAGCTTACGGCCGTCCCAGGGGGAGACCCAGTACTTC. Translated: CASSLRPSQGETQYF.

The chain joins TRBV27 to TRBJ2-7, with D tentatively TRBD2 (5 bases). The germline CDR1 and CDR2 sequences are MNHEY and SMNVEV (reference sequence). This CDR3 comprises 14 residues. V was pared by 8 bases and J by 4 bases, with 18 bases between. The CDR3 sequence: CASRNRFGGYEQYF. Written as DNA, the CDR3 is TGTGCCAGCCGTAACAGATTTGGAGGTTACGAGCAGTACTTC.

The chain joins TRBV15 to TRBJ2-2; possibly TRBD1 for D (6 bases). The germline V gene has CDR1 LNHNV and CDR2 YYDKDF (reference sequence). Trimming left V 0 bases short and J 4 bases short, with 15 bases between. This CDR3 spans 17 amino acids. The CDR3 DNA reads as TGTGCCACCAGCAGAGATATGGCCAGGGGATTCACCGGGGAGCTGTTTTTT. It encodes CATSRDMARGFTGELFF.

The genes are TRBV4-1 and TRBJ2-2, with TRBD2 matching 9 bases. The CDR3 runs to 17 residues. V lost 4 bases, J lost 8 bases, and 14 bases stayed unmatched. CDR1 and CDR2 from the germline V gene are MGHRA and YSYEKL. The CDR3 sequence is CASSLTPAGGKSGELFF. CDR3 nucleotides: TGCGCCAGCAGCCTAACCCCAGCGGGGGGCAAGTCGGGGGAGCTGTTTTTT.

The CDR3 sequence: CASVAGTHQETQYF. CDR3 nucleotides: TGTGCCAGCGTGGCCGGGACACACCAAGAGACCCAGTACTTC. V is TRBV2 and J is TRBJ2-5; D is possibly TRBD1 (6 bases). The V and J ends lost 8 bases and 0 bases respectively, with 13 bases between them. The CDR3 has 14 amino acids. Germline CDR1 and CDR2: SNHLY and FYNNEI. The full variable domain, its missing parts supplied by reference TRBV2 and TRBJ2-5, is EPEVTQTPSHQVTQMGQEVILRCVPISNHLYFYWYRQILGQKVEFLVSFYNNEISEKSEIFDDQFSVERPDGSNFTLKIRSTKLEDSAMYFCASVAGTHQETQYFGPGTRLLVL.

The chain is built from TRBV6-5 and TRBJ2-2; D call uncertain. Germline V gives CDR1 MNHEY, CDR2 SVGAGI. V shed 4 bases and J shed 3 bases, with 9 bases lying between them. The CDR3 length is 14 residues. The CDR3 region is CASSSSYYTGELFF. The CDR3 nucleotides are TGTGCCAGCAGTTCCTCATATTACACCGGGGAGCTGTTTTTT.